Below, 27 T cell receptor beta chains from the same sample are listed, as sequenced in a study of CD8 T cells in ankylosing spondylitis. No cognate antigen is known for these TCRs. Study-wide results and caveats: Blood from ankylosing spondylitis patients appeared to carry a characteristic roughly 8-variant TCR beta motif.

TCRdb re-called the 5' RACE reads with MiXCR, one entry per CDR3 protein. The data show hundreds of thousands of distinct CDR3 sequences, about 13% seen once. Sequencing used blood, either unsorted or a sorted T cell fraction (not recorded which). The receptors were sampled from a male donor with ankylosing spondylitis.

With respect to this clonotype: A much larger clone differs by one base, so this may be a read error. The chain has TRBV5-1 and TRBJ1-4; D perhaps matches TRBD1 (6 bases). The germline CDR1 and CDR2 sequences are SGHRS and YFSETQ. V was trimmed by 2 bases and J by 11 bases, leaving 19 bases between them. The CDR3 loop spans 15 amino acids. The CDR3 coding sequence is TGCGCCAGCAGCTTATCCGGAAGACAGGACGGGAAACTGTTTTTT. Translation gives CASSLSGRQDGKLFF. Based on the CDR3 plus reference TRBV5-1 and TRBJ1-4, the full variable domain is KAGVTQTPRYLIKTRGQQVTLSCSPISGHRSVSWYQQTPGQGLQFLFEYFSETQRNKGNFPGRFSGRQFSNSRSEMNVSTLELGDSALYLCASSLSGRQDGKLFFGSGTQLSVL.

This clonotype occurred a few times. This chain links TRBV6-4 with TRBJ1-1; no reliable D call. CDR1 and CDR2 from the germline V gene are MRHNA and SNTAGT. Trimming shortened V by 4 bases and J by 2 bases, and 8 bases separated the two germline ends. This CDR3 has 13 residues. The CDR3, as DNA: TGTGCCAGCAGTGTGCAGCCCAACACTGAAGCTTTCTTT. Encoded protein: CASSVQPNTEAFF.

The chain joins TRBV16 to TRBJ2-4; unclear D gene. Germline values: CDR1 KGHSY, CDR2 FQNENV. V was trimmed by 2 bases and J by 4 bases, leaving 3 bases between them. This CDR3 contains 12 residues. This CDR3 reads CASSQGKNIQYF. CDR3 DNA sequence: TGTGCCAGCAGCCAAGGGAAAAACATTCAGTACTTC. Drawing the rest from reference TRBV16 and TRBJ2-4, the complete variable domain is GEEVAQTPKHLVRGEGQKAKLYCAPIKGHSYVFWYQQVLKNEFKFLISFQNENVFDETGMPKERFSAKCLPNSPCSLEIQATKLEDSAVYFCASSQGKNIQYFGAGTRLSVL.

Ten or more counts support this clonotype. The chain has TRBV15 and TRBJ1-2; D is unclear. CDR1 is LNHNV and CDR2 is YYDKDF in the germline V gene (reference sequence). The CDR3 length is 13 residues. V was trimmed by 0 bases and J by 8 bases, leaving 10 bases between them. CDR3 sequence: CATSRDPGRGYTF. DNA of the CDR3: TGTGCCACCAGCAGAGATCCAGGAAGGGGCTACACCTTC.

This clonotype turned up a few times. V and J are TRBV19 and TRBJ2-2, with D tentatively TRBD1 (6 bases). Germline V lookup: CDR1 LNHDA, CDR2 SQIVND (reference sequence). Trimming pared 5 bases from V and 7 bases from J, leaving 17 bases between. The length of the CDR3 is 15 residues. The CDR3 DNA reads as TGTGCCAGTAGTCTAAACCGGGACATGCACGGGGAGCTGTTTTTT. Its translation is CASSLNRDMHGELFF.

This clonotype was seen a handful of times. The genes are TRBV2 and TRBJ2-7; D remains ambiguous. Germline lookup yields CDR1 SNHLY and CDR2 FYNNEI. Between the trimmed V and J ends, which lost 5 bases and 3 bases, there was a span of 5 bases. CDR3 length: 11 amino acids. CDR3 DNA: TGTGCCAGCAGTCCACACTACGAGCAGTACGTC. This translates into CASSPHYEQYV.

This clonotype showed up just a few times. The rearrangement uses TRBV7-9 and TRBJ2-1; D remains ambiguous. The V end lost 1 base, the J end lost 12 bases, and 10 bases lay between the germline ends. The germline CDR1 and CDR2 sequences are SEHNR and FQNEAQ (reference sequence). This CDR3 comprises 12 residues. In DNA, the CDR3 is TGTGCCAGCAGCTTAGGACGGAAACCGCAGTTCTTC. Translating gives CASSLGRKPQFF.

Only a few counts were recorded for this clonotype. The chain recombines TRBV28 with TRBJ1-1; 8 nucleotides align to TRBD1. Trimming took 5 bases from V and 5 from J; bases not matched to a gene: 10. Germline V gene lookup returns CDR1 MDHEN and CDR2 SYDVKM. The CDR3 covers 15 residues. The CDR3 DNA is TGTGCCAGCAGTGCCCCGACAGGGGTCTTGACTGAAGCTTTCTTT. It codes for CASSAPTGVLTEAFF.

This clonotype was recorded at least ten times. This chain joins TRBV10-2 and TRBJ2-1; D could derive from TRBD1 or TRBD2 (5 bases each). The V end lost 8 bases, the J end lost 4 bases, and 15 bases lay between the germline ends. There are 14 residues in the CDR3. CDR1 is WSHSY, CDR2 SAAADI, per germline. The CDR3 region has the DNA TGCGCCAGCTCCGGGGACGGGGCGTACAATGAGCAGTTCTTC. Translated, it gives CASSGDGAYNEQFF.

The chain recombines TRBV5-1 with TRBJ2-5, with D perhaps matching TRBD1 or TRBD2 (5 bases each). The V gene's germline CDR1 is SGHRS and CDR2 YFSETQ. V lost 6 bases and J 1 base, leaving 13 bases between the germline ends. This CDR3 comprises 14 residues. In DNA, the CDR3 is TGCGCCAGCACCAAGGGTGGGGGCCAAGAGACCCAGTACTTC. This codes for CASTKGGGQETQYF.

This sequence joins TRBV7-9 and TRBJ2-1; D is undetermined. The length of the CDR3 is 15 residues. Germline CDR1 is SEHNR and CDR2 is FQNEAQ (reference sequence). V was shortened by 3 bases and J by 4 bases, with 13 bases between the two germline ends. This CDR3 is CASSFGPNGYNEQFF. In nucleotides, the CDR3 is TGTGCCAGCAGCTTCGGACCGAATGGATACAATGAGCAGTTCTTC.

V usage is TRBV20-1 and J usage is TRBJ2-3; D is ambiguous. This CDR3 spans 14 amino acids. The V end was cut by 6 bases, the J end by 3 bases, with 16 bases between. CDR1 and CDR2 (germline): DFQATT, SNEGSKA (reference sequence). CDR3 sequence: CSARHAWSTDTQYF. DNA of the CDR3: TGCAGTGCACGACATGCATGGTCTACAGATACGCAGTATTTT.

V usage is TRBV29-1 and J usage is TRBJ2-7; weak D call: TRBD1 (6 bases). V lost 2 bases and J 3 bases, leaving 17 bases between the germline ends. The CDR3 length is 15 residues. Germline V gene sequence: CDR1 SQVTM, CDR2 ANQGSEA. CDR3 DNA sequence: TGCAGCGTTGAATTTACAGGGCGTAATATCTACGAGCAGTACGTC. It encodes CSVEFTGRNIYEQYV.

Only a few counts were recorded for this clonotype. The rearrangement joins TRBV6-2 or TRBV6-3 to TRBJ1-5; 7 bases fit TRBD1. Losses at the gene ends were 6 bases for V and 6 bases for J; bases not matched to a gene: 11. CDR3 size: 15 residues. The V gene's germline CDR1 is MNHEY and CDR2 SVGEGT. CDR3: CASRKHRGLGQPQHF. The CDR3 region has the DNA TGTGCCAGCAGAAAACACAGGGGATTAGGTCAGCCCCAGCATTTT.

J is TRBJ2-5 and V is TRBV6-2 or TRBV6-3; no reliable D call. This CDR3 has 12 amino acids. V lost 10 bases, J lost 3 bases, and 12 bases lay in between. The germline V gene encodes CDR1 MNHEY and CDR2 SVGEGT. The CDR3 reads CAIAPTKETQYF. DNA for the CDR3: TGTGCCATCGCGCCGACCAAAGAGACCCAGTACTTC.

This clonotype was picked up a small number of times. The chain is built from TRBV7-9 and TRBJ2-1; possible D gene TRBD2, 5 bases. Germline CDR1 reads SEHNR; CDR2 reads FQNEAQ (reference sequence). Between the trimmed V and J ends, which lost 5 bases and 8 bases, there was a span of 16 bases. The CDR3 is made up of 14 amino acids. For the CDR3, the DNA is TGTGCCAGCAGCAGGCCAAAAGCAGCGGATGAGCAGTTCTTC. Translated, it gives CASSRPKAADEQFF. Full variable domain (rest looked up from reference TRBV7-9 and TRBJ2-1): DTGVSQNPRHKITKRGQNVTFRCDPISEHNRLYWYRQTLGQGPEFLTYFQNEAQLEKSRLLSDRFSAERPKGSFSTLEIQRTEQGDSAMYLCASSRPKAADEQFFGPGTRLTVL.

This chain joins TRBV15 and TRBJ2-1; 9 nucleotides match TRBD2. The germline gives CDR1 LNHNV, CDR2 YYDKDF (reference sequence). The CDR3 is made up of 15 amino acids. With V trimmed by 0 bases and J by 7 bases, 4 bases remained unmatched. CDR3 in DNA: TGTGCCACCAGCAGAGATATAGCGGGGGTGAATGAGCAGTTCTTC. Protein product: CATSRDIAGVNEQFF. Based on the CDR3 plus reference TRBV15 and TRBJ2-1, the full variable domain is DAMVIQNPRYQVTQFGKPVTLSCSQTLNHNVMYWYQQKSSQAPKLLFHYYDKDFNNEADTPDNFQSRRPNTSFCFLDIRSPGLGDTAMYLCATSRDIAGVNEQFFGPGTRLTVL.

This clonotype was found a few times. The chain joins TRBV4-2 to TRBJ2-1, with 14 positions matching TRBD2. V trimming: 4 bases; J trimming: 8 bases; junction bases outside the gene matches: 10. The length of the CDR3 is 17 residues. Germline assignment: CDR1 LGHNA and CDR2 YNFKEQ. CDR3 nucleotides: TGTGCCAGCAGCCCCAAAGGGGGGACTAGCGGGAGCTATGAGCAGTTCTTC. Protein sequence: CASSPKGGTSGSYEQFF.

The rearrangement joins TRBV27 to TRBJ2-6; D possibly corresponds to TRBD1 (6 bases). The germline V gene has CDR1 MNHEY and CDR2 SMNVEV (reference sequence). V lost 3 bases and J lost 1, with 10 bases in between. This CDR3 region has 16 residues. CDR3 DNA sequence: TGTGCCAGCAGTTTTACACAGGGATCTGGGGCCAACGTCCTGACTTTC. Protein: CASSFTQGSGANVLTF.

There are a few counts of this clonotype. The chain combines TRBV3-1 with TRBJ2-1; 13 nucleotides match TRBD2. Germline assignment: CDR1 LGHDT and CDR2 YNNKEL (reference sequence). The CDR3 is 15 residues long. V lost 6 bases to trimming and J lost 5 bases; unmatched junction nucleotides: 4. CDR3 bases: TGTGCCAGCAGGCGACTAGCGGGAGGCGACAATGAGCAGTTCTTC. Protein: CASRRLAGGDNEQFF.

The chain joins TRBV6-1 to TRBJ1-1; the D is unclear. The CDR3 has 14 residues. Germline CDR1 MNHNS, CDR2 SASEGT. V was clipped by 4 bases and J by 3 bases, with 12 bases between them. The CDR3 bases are TGTGCCAGCAGTGTCGAACCGATCGACACTGAAGCTTTCTTT. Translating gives CASSVEPIDTEAFF.

The CDR3 loop is CSARPGGGQGAYEQYF. The CDR3 nucleotides are TGCAGTGCTAGACCCGGAGGGGGACAGGGGGCCTACGAGCAGTACTTC. V and J are TRBV20-1 and TRBJ2-7, with 11 bases lining up with TRBD1. Trimming removed 2 bases from V and 2 bases from J; junction bases left unmatched: 8. Germline loops: CDR1 DFQATT, CDR2 SNEGSKA (reference sequence). There are 16 residues in the CDR3.

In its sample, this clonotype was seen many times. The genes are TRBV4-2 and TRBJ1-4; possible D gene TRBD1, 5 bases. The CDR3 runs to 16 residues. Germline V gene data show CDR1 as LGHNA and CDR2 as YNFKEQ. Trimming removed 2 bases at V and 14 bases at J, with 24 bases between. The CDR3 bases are TGTGCCAGCAGCCAAAACCAGGGACCGCAACCCCCTAGGCTGTTTTTT. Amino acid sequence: CASSQNQGPQPPRLFF.

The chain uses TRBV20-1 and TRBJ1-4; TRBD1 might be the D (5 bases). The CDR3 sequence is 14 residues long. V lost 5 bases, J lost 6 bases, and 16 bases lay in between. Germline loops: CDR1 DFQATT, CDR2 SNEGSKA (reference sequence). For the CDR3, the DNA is TGCAGTGCTGGCCCGACAGCTCGAGATGAAAAACTGTTTTTT. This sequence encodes CSAGPTARDEKLFF.

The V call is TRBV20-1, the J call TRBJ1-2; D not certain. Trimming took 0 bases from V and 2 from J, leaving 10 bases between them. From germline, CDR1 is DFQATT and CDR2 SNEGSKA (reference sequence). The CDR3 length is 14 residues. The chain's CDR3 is CSARDSAGNYGYTF. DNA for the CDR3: TGCAGTGCTAGAGATTCGGCAGGAAACTATGGCTACACCTTC.

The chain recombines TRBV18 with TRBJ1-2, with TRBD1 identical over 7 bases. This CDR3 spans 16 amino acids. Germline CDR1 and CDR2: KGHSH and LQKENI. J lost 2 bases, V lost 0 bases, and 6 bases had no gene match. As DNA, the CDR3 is TGTGCCAGCTCACCACCGACAGGGCCTTCCAACTATGGCTACACCTTC. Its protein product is CASSPPTGPSNYGYTF.

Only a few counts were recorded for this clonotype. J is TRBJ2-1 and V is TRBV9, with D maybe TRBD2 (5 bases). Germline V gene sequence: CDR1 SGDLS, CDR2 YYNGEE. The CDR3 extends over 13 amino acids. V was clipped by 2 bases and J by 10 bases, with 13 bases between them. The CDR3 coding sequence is TGTGCCAGCAGCGTTGACGGCGGAGGCGAGCAGTTCTTC. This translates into CASSVDGGGEQFF.